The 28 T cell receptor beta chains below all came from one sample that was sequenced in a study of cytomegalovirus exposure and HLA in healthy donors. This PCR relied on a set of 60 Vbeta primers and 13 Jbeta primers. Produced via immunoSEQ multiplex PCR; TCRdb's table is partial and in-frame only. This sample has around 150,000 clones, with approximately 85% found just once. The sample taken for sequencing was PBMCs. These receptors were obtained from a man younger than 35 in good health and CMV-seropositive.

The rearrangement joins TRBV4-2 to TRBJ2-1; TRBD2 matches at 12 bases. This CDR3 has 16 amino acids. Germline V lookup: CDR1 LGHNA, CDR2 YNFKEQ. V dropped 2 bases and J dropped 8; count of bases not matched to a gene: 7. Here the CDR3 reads CASSQPLAGGLDEQFF. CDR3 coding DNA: TGTGCCAGCAGCCAACCTCTAGCGGGGGGGCTCGATGAGCAGTTCTTC.

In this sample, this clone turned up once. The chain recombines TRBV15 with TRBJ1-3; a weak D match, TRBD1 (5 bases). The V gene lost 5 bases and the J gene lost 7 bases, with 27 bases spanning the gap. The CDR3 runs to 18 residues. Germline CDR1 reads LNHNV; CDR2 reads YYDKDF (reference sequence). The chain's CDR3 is CATSPPPGLDISWNTIYF. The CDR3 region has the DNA TGTGCCACCAGCCCTCCTCCCGGTTTGGACATCAGTTGGAACACCATATATTTT.

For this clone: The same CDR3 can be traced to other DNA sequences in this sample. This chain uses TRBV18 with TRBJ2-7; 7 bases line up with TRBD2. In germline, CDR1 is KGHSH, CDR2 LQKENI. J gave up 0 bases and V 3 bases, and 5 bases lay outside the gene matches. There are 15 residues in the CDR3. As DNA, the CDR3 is TGTGCCAGCTCACCGGGGGGAGGGAGCTCCTACGAGCAGTACTTC. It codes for CASSPGGGSSYEQYF.

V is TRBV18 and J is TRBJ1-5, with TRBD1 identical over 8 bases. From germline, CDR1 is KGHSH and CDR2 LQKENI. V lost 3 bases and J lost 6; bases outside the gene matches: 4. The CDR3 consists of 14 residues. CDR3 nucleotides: TGTGCCAGCTCACCGGACAGGGAGGGTCAGCCCCAGCATTTT. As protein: CASSPDREGQPQHF.

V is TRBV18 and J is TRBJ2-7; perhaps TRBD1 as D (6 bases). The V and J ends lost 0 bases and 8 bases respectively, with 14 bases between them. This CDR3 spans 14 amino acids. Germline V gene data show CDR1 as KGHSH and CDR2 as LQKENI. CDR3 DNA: TGTGCCAGCTCACCACCCGAGGGGGAGCAAAAGCAGTACTTC. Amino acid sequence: CASSPPEGEQKQYF.

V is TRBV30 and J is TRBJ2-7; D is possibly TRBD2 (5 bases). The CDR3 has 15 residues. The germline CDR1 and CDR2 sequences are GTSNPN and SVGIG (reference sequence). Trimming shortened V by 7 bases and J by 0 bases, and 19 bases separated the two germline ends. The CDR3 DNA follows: TGTGCCTTGATGGGCAGGCATGGGAGCTCCTACGAGCAGTACTTC. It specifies CALMGRHGSSYEQYF. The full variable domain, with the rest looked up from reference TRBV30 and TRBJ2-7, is SQTIHQWPATLVQPVGSPLSLECTVEGTSNPNLYWYRQAAGRGLQLLFYSVGIGQISSEVPQNLSASRPQDRQFILSSKKLLLSDSGFYLCALMGRHGSSYEQYFGPGTRLTVT.

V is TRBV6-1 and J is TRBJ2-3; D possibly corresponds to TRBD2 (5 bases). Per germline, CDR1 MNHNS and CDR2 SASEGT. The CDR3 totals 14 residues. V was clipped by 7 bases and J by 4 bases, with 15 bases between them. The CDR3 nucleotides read TGTGCCAGCAACCCGGCTAGCTTCGCAGATACGCAGTATTTT. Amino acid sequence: CASNPASFADTQYF.

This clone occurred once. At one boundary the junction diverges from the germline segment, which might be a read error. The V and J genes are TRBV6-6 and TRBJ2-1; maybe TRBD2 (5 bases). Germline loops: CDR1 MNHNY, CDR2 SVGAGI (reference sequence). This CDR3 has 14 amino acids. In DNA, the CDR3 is TGTGCCGGCAGGATCATCGGGGTATACAATGAGCAGTTCTTC. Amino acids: CAGRIIGVYNEQFF.

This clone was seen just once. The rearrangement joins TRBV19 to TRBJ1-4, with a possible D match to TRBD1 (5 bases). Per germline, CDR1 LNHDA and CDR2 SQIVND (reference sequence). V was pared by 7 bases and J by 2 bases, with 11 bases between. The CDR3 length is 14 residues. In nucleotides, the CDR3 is TGTGCCAGTACAGGGTTCGCGACTAATGAAAAACTGTTTTTT. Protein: CASTGFATNEKLFF.

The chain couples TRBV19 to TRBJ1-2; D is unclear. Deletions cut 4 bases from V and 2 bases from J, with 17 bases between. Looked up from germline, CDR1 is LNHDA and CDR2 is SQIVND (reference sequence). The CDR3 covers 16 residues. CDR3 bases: TGTGCCAGTAGTAAGCTCCCACGGGGATTAAACTATGGCTACACCTTC. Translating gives CASSKLPRGLNYGYTF. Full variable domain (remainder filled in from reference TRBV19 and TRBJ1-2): DGGITQSPKYLFRKEGQNVTLSCEQNLNHDAMYWYRQDPGQGLRLIYYSQIVNDFQKGDIAEGYSVSREKKESFPLTVTSAQKNPTAFYLCASSKLPRGLNYGYTFGSGTRLTVV.

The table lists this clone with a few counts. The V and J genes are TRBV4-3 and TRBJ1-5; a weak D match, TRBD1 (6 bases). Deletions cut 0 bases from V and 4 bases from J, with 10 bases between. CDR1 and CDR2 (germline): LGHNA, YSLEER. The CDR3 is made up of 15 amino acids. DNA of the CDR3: TGCGCCAGCAGCCAAGATTGGGGGCTGAATCAGCCCCAGCATTTT. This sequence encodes CASSQDWGLNQPQHF.

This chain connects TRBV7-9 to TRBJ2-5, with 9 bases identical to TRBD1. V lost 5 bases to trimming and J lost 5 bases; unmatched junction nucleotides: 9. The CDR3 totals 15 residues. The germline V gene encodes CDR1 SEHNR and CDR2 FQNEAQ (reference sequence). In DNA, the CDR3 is TGTGCCAGCAGCCGTCGCACAGGGGGCAGGGAGACCCAGTACTTC. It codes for CASSRRTGGRETQYF. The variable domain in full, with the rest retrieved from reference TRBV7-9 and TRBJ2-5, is DTGVSQNPRHKITKRGQNVTFRCDPISEHNRLYWYRQTLGQGPEFLTYFQNEAQLEKSRLLSDRFSAERPKGSFSTLEIQRTEQGDSAMYLCASSRRTGGRETQYFGPGTRLLVL.

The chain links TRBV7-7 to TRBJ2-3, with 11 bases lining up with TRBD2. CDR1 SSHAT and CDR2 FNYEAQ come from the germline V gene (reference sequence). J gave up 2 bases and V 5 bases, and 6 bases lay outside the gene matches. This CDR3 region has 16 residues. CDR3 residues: CASSPLAGGITDTQYF. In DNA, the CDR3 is TGTGCCAGCAGCCCGCTAGCGGGGGGCATCACAGATACGCAGTATTTT.

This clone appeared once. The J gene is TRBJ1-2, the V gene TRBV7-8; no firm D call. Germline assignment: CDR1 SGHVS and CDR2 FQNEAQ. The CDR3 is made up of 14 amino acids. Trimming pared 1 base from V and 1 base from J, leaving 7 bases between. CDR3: CASSLGHSNYGYTF. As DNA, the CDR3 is TGTGCCAGCAGCTTAGGACACAGTAACTATGGCTACACCTTC. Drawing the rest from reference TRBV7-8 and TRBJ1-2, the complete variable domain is GAGVSQSPRYKVAKRGQDVALRCDPISGHVSLFWYQQALGQGPEFLTYFQNEAQLDKSGLPSDRFFAERPEGSVSTLKIQRTQQEDSAVYLCASSLGHSNYGYTFGSGTRLTVV.

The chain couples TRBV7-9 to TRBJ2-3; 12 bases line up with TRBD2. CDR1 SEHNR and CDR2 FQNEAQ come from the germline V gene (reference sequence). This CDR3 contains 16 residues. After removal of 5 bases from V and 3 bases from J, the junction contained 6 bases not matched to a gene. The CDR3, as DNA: TGTGCCAGCAGCGAACTAGCGGGGGGCCAGACAGATACGCAGTATTTT. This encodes CASSELAGGQTDTQYF.

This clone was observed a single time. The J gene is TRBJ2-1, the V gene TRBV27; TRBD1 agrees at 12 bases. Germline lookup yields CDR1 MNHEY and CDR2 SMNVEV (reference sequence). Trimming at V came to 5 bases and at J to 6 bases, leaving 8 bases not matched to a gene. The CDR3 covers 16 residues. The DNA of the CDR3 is TGTGCCAGCAGTGCGTGGAAGGGACAGGGGGCCAATGAGCAGTTCTTC. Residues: CASSAWKGQGANEQFF.

In DNA form, the CDR3 reads TGCGCCAGCAGCATCTTGCCCAGGGTGGGCGGGGAGCTGTTTTTT. Encoded protein: CASSILPRVGGELFF. J is TRBJ2-2 and V is TRBV4-3; D possibly corresponds to TRBD1 (5 bases). V lost 5 bases and J lost 7, with 17 bases in between. This CDR3 region has 15 residues. In germline, CDR1 is LGHNA, CDR2 YSLEER.

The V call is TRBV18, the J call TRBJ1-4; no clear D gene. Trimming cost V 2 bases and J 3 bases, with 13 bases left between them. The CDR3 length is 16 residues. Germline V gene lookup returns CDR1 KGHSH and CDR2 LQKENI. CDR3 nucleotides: TGTGCCAGCTCACCATCTGTGGATGGAGCTAATGAAAAACTGTTTTTT. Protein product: CASSPSVDGANEKLFF.

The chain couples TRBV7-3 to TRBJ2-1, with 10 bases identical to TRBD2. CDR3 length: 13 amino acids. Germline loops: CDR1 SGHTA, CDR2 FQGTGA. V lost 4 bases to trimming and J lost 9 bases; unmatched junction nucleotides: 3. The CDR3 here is CASSSTSGVEQFF. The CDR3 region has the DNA TGTGCCAGCAGCTCTACTAGCGGGGTTGAGCAGTTCTTC.

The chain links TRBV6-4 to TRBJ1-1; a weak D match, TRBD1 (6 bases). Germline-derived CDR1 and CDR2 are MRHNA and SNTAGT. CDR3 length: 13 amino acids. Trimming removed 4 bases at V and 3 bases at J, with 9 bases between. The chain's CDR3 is CASSADSYTEAFF. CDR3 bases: TGTGCCAGCAGTGCGGACAGTTACACTGAAGCTTTCTTT.

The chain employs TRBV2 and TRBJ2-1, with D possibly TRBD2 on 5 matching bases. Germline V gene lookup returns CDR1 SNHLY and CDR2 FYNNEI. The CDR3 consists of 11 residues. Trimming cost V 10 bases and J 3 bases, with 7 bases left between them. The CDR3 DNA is TGTGCCACCGGGAACTACAATGAGCAGTTCTTC. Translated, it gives CATGNYNEQFF. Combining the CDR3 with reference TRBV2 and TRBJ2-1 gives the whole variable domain EPEVTQTPSHQVTQMGQEVILRCVPISNHLYFYWYRQILGQKVEFLVSFYNNEISEKSEIFDDQFSVERPDGSNFTLKIRSTKLEDSAMYFCATGNYNEQFFGPGTRLTVL.

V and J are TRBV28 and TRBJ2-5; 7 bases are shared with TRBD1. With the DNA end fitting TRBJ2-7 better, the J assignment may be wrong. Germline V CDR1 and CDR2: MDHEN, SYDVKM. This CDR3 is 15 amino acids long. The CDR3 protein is CASRDVAGTAYEQYF. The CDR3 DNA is TGTGCCAGCAGGGACGTAGCCGGGACAGCCTACGAGCAGTACTTC.

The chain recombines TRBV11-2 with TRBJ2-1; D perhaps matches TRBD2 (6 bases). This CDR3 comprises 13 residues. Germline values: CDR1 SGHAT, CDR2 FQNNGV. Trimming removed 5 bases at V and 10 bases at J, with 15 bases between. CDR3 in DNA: TGTGCCAGCAGCCGAGGGGAGGTTGGGGAGCAGTTCTTC. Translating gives CASSRGEVGEQFF.

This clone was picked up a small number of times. The CDR3, as DNA: TGTGCCAGCGAAAGCGGAAAACTGTTTTTT. This encodes CASESGKLFF. V usage is TRBV2 and J usage is TRBJ1-4; D gene ambiguous. CDR3 length: 10 amino acids. V shed 8 bases and J shed 10 bases, with 8 bases lying between them. Germline loops: CDR1 SNHLY, CDR2 FYNNEI.

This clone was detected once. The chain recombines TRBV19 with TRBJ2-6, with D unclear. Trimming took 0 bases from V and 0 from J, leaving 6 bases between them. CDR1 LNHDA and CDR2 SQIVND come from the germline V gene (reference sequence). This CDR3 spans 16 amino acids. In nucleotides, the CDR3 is TGTGCCAGTAGTATAGATACTAACTCTGGGGCCAACGTCCTGACTTTC. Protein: CASSIDTNSGANVLTF.

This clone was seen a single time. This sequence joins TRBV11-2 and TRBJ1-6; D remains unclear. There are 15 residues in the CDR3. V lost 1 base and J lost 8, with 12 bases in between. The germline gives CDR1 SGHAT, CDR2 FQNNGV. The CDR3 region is CASSLVAGFDSPLHF. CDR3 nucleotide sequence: TGTGCCAGCAGCTTAGTGGCGGGGTTTGATTCACCCCTCCACTTT. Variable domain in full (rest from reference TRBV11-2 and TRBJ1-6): EAGVAQSPRYKIIEKRQSVAFWCNPISGHATLYWYQQILGQGPKLLIQFQNNGVVDDSQLPKDRFSAERLKGVDSTLKIQPAKLEDSAVYLCASSLVAGFDSPLHFGNGTRLTVT.

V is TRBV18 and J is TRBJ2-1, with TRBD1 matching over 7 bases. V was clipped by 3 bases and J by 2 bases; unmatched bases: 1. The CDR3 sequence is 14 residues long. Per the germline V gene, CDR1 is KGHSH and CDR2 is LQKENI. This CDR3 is CASSPTGTYNEQFF. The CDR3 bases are TGTGCCAGCTCACCGACAGGGACCTACAATGAGCAGTTCTTC. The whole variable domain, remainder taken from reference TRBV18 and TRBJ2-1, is NAGVMQNPRHLVRRRGQEARLRCSPMKGHSHVYWYRQLPEEGLKFMVYLQKENIIDESGMPKERFSAEFPKEGPSILRIQQVVRGDSAAYFCASSPTGTYNEQFFGPGTRLTVL.

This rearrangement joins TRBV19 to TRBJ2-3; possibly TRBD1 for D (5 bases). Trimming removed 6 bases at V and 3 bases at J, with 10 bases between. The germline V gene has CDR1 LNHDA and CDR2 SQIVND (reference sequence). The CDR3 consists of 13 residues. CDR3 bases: TGTGCCAGTAGGCAGGGAACGACAGATACGCAGTATTTT. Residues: CASRQGTTDTQYF.